The 6 T cell receptor beta chains below all came from one sample that was sequenced in a study of Ad26.COV2.S vaccination and SARS-CoV-2 variants. Treatment here: some 19 received Ad26.COV2.S at low or high dose, single or two shots; about five received placebo; per-sample allocation not given. Each sample was drawn 63 days after the first injection (of vaccine or placebo). Data came from immunoSEQ multiplex PCR; TCRdb stores just in-frame clones and leaves some out. The repertoire holds roughly 380,000 clones, with around 83% as singletons. The material sequenced was peripheral blood, taken in a trial of Ad26.COV2.S vaccine versus placebo. All receptors come from a person aged 18-60 years who received the Ad26.COV2.S COVID-19 vaccine or a placebo.

This clone was picked up a small number of times. The rearrangement joins TRBV6-2 or TRBV6-3 to TRBJ1-5; 7 nucleotides line up with TRBD1. This CDR3 spans 15 amino acids. CDR1 MNHEY and CDR2 SVGEGT come from the germline V gene. Trimming cost V 5 bases and J 0 bases; bases outside gene matches: 4. The CDR3 DNA reads as TGTGCCAGCAGTCTACAGGGGTATAGCAATCAGCCCCAGCATTTT. It yields the protein CASSLQGYSNQPQHF.

There are a few counts of this clone. The sample contains more than one DNA sequence encoding this CDR3. J is TRBJ2-3 and V is TRBV10-1; 9 bases are shared with TRBD2. V shed 2 bases and J 0 bases; nucleotides not matched to a gene: 3. The germline V gene encodes CDR1 WNHNN and CDR2 SYGVQD (reference sequence). The CDR3 totals 16 residues. The CDR3 DNA is TGCGCCAGCAGTGAGGGGCTAGCGGGAAGCACAGATACGCAGTATTTT. It codes for CASSEGLAGSTDTQYF.

The chain links TRBV6-2 or TRBV6-3 to TRBJ2-1; D uncertain. CDR3 size: 15 residues. Trimming removed 0 bases at V and 0 bases at J, with 6 bases between. Germline V CDR1 and CDR2: MNHEY, SVGEGT. In DNA, the CDR3 is TGTGCCAGCAGTTACTCCCCTAGCTCCTACAATGAGCAGTTCTTC. It translates to CASSYSPSSYNEQFF.

This chain joins TRBV20-1 and TRBJ2-5; no clear D gene. The germline CDR1 and CDR2 sequences are DFQATT and SNEGSKA (reference sequence). Trimming removed 2 bases at V and 4 bases at J, with 5 bases between. The CDR3 totals 11 residues. For the CDR3, the DNA is TGCAGTGCTAGATGGGGAGAGACCCAGTACTTC. Translation: CSARWGETQYF.

This chain joins TRBV7-9 and TRBJ2-1; D uncertain. Germline CDR1 SEHNR, CDR2 FQNEAQ (reference sequence). The CDR3 spans 12 residues. Between the trimmed V and J ends, which lost 5 bases and 4 bases, there was a span of 6 bases. The DNA of the CDR3 is TGTGCCAGCAGCCTGCAGTACAATGAGCAGTTCTTC. Amino acids: CASSLQYNEQFF. The full variable domain, completed using reference TRBV7-9 and TRBJ2-1, is DTGVSQNPRHKITKRGQNVTFRCDPISEHNRLYWYRQTLGQGPEFLTYFQNEAQLEKSRLLSDRFSAERPKGSFSTLEIQRTEQGDSAMYLCASSLQYNEQFFGPGTRLTVL.

This chain connects TRBV6-5 to TRBJ2-3; 13 bases match TRBD2. This CDR3 is 14 amino acids long. Germline lookup yields CDR1 MNHEY and CDR2 SVGAGI. After removal of 6 bases from V and 4 bases from J, the junction contained 1 base not matched to a gene. The DNA for the CDR3 is TGTGCCAGCAGGGGACTAGCGGGGCCAGATACGCAGTATTTT. This gives the protein CASRGLAGPDTQYF.